The 28 T cell receptor beta chains below were found in one sample sequenced in a study of cytomegalovirus exposure and HLA in healthy donors (TCRdb year 2017). The receptor library was made with the immunoSEQ multiplex PCR assay. A mixture of 60 forward primers for TCR Vbeta segments and 13 reverse primers for TCR Jbeta segments was used in the multiplex PCR. Sourced from immuneACCESS, this table was stored by TCRdb with only in-frame sequences that have V and J called. A share of the clones is absent; for the studies checked, an unresolved V gene accounts for under half, and the remainder has no known explanation. This sample is represented by approximately 150,000 clones; 84% of them were singletons. The ten most abundant clones make up 4.8% of the sample. Input material: PBMCs. Source of these receptors: a girl aged 5-17 years in good health and CMV-seropositive.

The gene calls are TRBV6-1 and TRBJ1-1, with D uncertain. V was pared by 4 bases and J by 6 bases, with 12 bases between. The CDR3 contains 13 residues. The V gene's germline CDR1 is MNHNS and CDR2 SASEGT. This chain's CDR3 is CASSVAGWPEAFF. The CDR3, as DNA: TGTGCCAGCAGTGTGGCGGGTTGGCCTGAAGCTTTCTTT.

This chain uses TRBV2 with TRBJ1-2; 8 bases agree with TRBD1. V shed 6 bases, J shed 8 bases, and the junction held 11 bases outside the gene matches. This CDR3 is built from 14 residues. The germline V gene encodes CDR1 SNHLY and CDR2 FYNNEI. The CDR3 spells CASRDLDRAGGYTF. The DNA for the CDR3 is TGTGCCAGCAGGGACTTGGACAGGGCTGGCGGCTACACCTTC. Combining the CDR3 with reference TRBV2 and TRBJ1-2 gives the whole variable domain EPEVTQTPSHQVTQMGQEVILRCVPISNHLYFYWYRQILGQKVEFLVSFYNNEISEKSEIFDDQFSVERPDGSNFTLKIRSTKLEDSAMYFCASRDLDRAGGYTFGSGTRLTVV.

The rearrangement uses TRBV7-2 and TRBJ1-2; 9 nucleotides align to TRBD1. Trimming removed 6 bases from V and 2 bases from J; junction bases left unmatched: 10. Germline V CDR1 and CDR2: SGHTA, FQGNSA. The CDR3 sequence is 16 residues long. The CDR3 nucleotides read TGTGCCAGCAGGAACAGGGGGCGCGGCGTCAACTATGGCTACACCTTC. Translated, it gives CASRNRGRGVNYGYTF.

The V gene is TRBV9, the J gene TRBJ2-7; 9 bases line up with TRBD2. The germline V gene encodes CDR1 SGDLS and CDR2 YYNGEE. J was trimmed by 2 bases and V by 4 bases; bases with no gene match: 4. The CDR3 extends over 14 amino acids. CDR3 DNA: TGTGCCAGCAGCCCTCGACTAGCGGCCTACGAGCAGTACTTC. It is translated as CASSPRLAAYEQYF.

This chain links TRBV5-1 with TRBJ2-1; 8 bases line up with TRBD1. The J segment lost 0 bases and the V segment lost 7 bases, leaving 6 bases of the junction unmatched. The CDR3 is 15 residues long. From germline, CDR1 is SGHRS and CDR2 YFSETQ. CDR3 in DNA: TGCGCCAGCGGGGGACAGGAAAGCTCCTACAATGAGCAGTTCTTC. Its translation: CASGGQESSYNEQFF.

In this sample, this clone turned up once. This rearrangement joins TRBV7-6 to TRBJ1-5; maybe TRBD1 (6 bases). The V gene lost 0 bases and the J gene lost 5 bases, with 11 bases spanning the gap. The CDR3 has 15 amino acids. Germline CDR1 SGHVS, CDR2 FNYEAQ. The CDR3 DNA follows: TGTGCCAGCAGCTTAGCTTGGGGGCCGGATCAGCCCCAGCATTTT. This translates into CASSLAWGPDQPQHF. The whole variable domain, remainder taken from reference TRBV7-6 and TRBJ1-5, is GAGVSQSPRYKVTKRGQDVALRCDPISGHVSLYWYRQALGQGPEFLTYFNYEAQQDKSGLPNDRFSAERPEGSISTLTIQRTEQRDSAMYRCASSLAWGPDQPQHFGDGTRLSIL.

The chain joins TRBV19 to TRBJ1-2; 9 bases are a match to TRBD1. V was clipped by 6 bases and J by 5 bases; unmatched bases: 13. Germline V gene data show CDR1 as LNHDA and CDR2 as SQIVND (reference sequence). CDR3 size: 16 residues. The DNA of the CDR3 is TGTGCCAGTAGCAACTTGCTTACCGGGACAGGGTATGGCTACACCTTC. It yields the protein CASSNLLTGTGYGYTF. Supplemented by reference TRBV19 and TRBJ1-2, the full variable domain reads DGGITQSPKYLFRKEGQNVTLSCEQNLNHDAMYWYRQDPGQGLRLIYYSQIVNDFQKGDIAEGYSVSREKKESFPLTVTSAQKNPTAFYLCASSNLLTGTGYGYTFGSGTRLTVV.

The chain uses TRBV19 and TRBJ1-5, with D possibly being TRBD1 (6 bases). The V end was cut by 3 bases, the J end by 6 bases, with 18 bases between. This CDR3 is 16 amino acids long. The germline CDR1 and CDR2 sequences are LNHDA and SQIVND (reference sequence). CDR3 loop: CASSIRLQGLGQPQHF. The DNA for the CDR3 is TGTGCCAGTAGTATTCGGTTACAGGGCTTGGGTCAGCCCCAGCATTTT.

The chain joins TRBV14 to TRBJ2-7, with TRBD1 matching 10 bases. Germline-derived CDR1 and CDR2 are SGHDN and FVKESK. V was clipped by 1 base and J by 6 bases; unmatched bases: 6. CDR3 length: 15 amino acids. The CDR3 loop reads CASSQGPGQGFEQYF. CDR3 nucleotide sequence: TGTGCCAGCAGCCAAGGCCCGGGACAGGGGTTCGAGCAGTACTTC.

The rearrangement uses TRBV18 and TRBJ1-2, with 7 bases lining up with TRBD1. CDR3 length: 15 residues. The V segment lost 5 bases and the J segment 7 bases; nucleotides outside the gene matches: 13. Germline values: CDR1 KGHSH, CDR2 LQKENI. CDR3 nucleotides: TGTGCCAGCTCAGCAAAAGACAGGGCTCTCTCTGGCTACACCTTC. Its translation: CASSAKDRALSGYTF.

J is TRBJ1-2 and V is TRBV15; D remains unclear. Trimming left V 4 bases short and J 0 bases short, with 15 bases between. Germline V gene data show CDR1 as LNHNV and CDR2 as YYDKDF (reference sequence). The CDR3 extends over 16 amino acids. The DNA of the CDR3 is TGTGCCACCAGCATTATCAACAGAGAGACTAACTATGGCTACACCTTC. Translating gives CATSIINRETNYGYTF. The full variable domain, in which reference TRBV15 and TRBJ1-2 provide the parts outside the CDR3, is DAMVIQNPRYQVTQFGKPVTLSCSQTLNHNVMYWYQQKSSQAPKLLFHYYDKDFNNEADTPDNFQSRRPNTSFCFLDIRSPGLGDTAMYLCATSIINRETNYGYTFGSGTRLTVV.

The chain couples TRBV7-9 to TRBJ2-1, with 10 bases matching TRBD1. The V segment lost 8 bases and the J segment 7 bases; nucleotides outside the gene matches: 11. This CDR3 has 15 amino acids. Germline V gives CDR1 SEHNR, CDR2 FQNEAQ (reference sequence). The CDR3 nucleotides are TGTGCCAGCGGGGTTACACCGGGACAGGGGAATGAGCAGTTCTTC. This encodes CASGVTPGQGNEQFF.

This chain joins TRBV9 and TRBJ2-1, with 7 bases lining up with TRBD1. CDR3 size: 15 residues. Per germline, CDR1 SGDLS and CDR2 YYNGEE. Trimming took 4 bases from V and 4 from J; bases not matched to a gene: 8. CDR3 DNA sequence: TGTGCCAGCAGCACAGTTGACAGGGCGTACAATGAGCAGTTCTTC. Its protein is CASSTVDRAYNEQFF.

The J gene is TRBJ1-2, the V gene TRBV5-6, with 10 positions matching TRBD1. V shed 0 bases, J shed 4 bases, and the junction held 6 bases outside the gene matches. Germline V gene sequence: CDR1 SGHDT, CDR2 YYEEEE. The CDR3 consists of 16 residues. The CDR3 sequence: CASSLGTGGIGYGYTF. The CDR3, as DNA: TGTGCCAGCAGCTTGGGGACAGGGGGGATAGGCTATGGCTACACCTTC.

This chain links TRBV6-1 with TRBJ1-2; 8 bases fit TRBD1. Germline CDR1 and CDR2: MNHNS and SASEGT. V shed 0 bases, J shed 4 bases, and the junction held 10 bases outside the gene matches. CDR3 length: 17 residues. CDR3 sequence reads: CASSEAPLTGARYGYTF. The CDR3, as DNA: TGTGCCAGCAGTGAAGCGCCCCTGACAGGGGCCCGCTATGGCTACACCTTC.

This chain joins TRBV6-5 and TRBJ2-7; D unclear. This CDR3 contains 11 residues. Trimming removed 5 bases at V and 2 bases at J, with 4 bases between. Germline V CDR1 and CDR2: MNHEY, SVGAGI. The CDR3 DNA is TGTGCCAGCAGTAATACCTACGAGCAGTACTTC. This sequence encodes CASSNTYEQYF.

The rearrangement uses TRBV5-1 and TRBJ2-3, with TRBD2 identical over 13 bases. V gave up 5 bases and J gave up 2 bases; unmatched junction bases: 5. From germline, CDR1 is SGHRS and CDR2 YFSETQ. The CDR3 contains 16 residues. This chain's CDR3 is CASRRLAGGFTDTQYF. As DNA, the CDR3 is TGCGCCAGCAGAAGACTAGCGGGGGGATTCACAGATACGCAGTATTTT.

This clone was seen only once. As DNA, the CDR3 is TGTGCCAGCAGCGTAGAGGGAGTACCGCAAGAGACCCAGTACTTC. Residues: CASSVEGVPQETQYF. The chain is built from TRBV9 and TRBJ2-5; perhaps TRBD2 as D (5 bases). The CDR3 covers 15 residues. Trimming took off 0 bases at V and 2 bases at J, with 11 bases between the two ends. CDR1 is SGDLS, CDR2 YYNGEE, per germline. Drawing the rest from reference TRBV9 and TRBJ2-5, the complete variable domain is DSGVTQTPKHLITATGQRVTLRCSPRSGDLSVYWYQQSLDQGLQFLIQYYNGEERAKGNILERFSAQQFPDLHSELNLSSLELGDSALYFCASSVEGVPQETQYFGPGTRLLVL.

This chain connects TRBV2 to TRBJ1-4; 7 bases are shared with TRBD1. CDR1 SNHLY and CDR2 FYNNEI come from the germline V gene. This CDR3 is built from 14 residues. With V trimmed by 6 bases and J by 4 bases, 5 bases remained unmatched. CDR3 sequence: CASSGGQSNEKLFF. The CDR3 DNA reads as TGTGCCAGCAGCGGGGGACAGAGTAATGAAAAACTGTTTTTT.

The DNA of the CDR3 is TGTGCCAGCAGCTCCGCAGGGAGGAATTCACCCCTCCACTTT. Translated: CASSSAGRNSPLHF. The chain couples TRBV13 to TRBJ1-6; D is possibly TRBD1 (5 bases). Deletions cut 4 bases from V and 7 bases from J, with 11 bases between. Per germline, CDR1 PRHDT and CDR2 FYEKMQ (reference sequence). This CDR3 is 14 amino acids long.

The rearrangement links TRBV6-5 to TRBJ1-1; 8 nucleotides match TRBD1. CDR3 length equals 14 residues. Unmatched junction bases numbered 7, after V lost 7 bases and J lost 3 bases. The V gene's germline CDR1 is MNHEY and CDR2 SVGAGI. CDR3 nucleotide sequence: TGTGCCAGCAATCTGGACAGGGTGGACACTGAAGCTTTCTTT. Its protein is CASNLDRVDTEAFF.

The chain couples TRBV28 to TRBJ1-4; the match to TRBD1 covers 7 bases. The CDR3 length is 17 residues. CDR1 is MDHEN, CDR2 SYDVKM, per germline. The trim removed 5 bases at V and 4 bases at J, leaving 13 bases unmatched. CDR3 sequence: CASSGGTARDLNEKLFF. The CDR3 DNA reads TGTGCCAGCAGTGGGGGGACAGCCCGAGACCTTAATGAAAAACTGTTTTTT.

The chain carries TRBV7-8 and TRBJ1-2; TRBD1 matches at 9 bases. The CDR3 consists of 15 residues. The J segment lost 8 bases and the V segment lost 5 bases, leaving 12 bases of the junction unmatched. Germline CDR1 and CDR2: SGHVS and FQNEAQ. The CDR3 DNA sequence: TGTGCCAGCAGCCTCCGTCCCGGGACAGGGAAAGGCTACACCTTC. Translation gives CASSLRPGTGKGYTF.

The V gene is TRBV9, the J gene TRBJ1-5, with D maybe TRBD1 (6 bases). With 0 bases removed from V and 2 bases from J, the gap between germline ends came to 21 bases. The CDR3 sequence is 19 residues long. CDR1 SGDLS and CDR2 YYNGEE come from the germline V gene. The CDR3 sequence: CASSVGPGADSGRNQPQHF. In nucleotides, the CDR3 is TGTGCCAGCAGCGTAGGCCCAGGGGCCGATTCGGGGCGCAATCAGCCCCAGCATTTT. Looking up the rest from reference TRBV9 and TRBJ1-5 gives the full variable domain: DSGVTQTPKHLITATGQRVTLRCSPRSGDLSVYWYQQSLDQGLQFLIQYYNGEERAKGNILERFSAQQFPDLHSELNLSSLELGDSALYFCASSVGPGADSGRNQPQHFGDGTRLSIL.

The chain recombines TRBV28 with TRBJ1-1; possibly TRBD1 for D (5 bases). Trimming shortened V by 3 bases and J by 1 base, and 18 bases separated the two germline ends. The germline V gene encodes CDR1 MDHEN and CDR2 SYDVKM. This CDR3 region has 17 residues. CDR3 in amino acids: CASSFPITTGKNTEAFF. The CDR3 DNA reads TGTGCCAGCAGTTTTCCGATCACTACAGGAAAGAACACTGAAGCTTTCTTT.

The chain joins TRBV7-6 to TRBJ2-3, with TRBD1 as a possible D gene (5 bases). V was clipped by 3 bases and J by 0 bases, with 16 bases between them. Germline V gene sequence: CDR1 SGHVS, CDR2 FNYEAQ. This CDR3 region has 17 residues. The CDR3 DNA is TGTGCCAGCAGCTTGGAGCCCGAGACAGCTAGCACAGATACGCAGTATTTT. Translated, it gives CASSLEPETASTDTQYF.

V is TRBV19 and J is TRBJ2-7; perhaps TRBD2 as D (6 bases). CDR1 LNHDA and CDR2 SQIVND come from the germline V gene (reference sequence). The CDR3 is 14 residues long. V was clipped by 5 bases and J by 4 bases, with 15 bases between them. The CDR3, as DNA: TGTGCCAGTAGTCCAGGATGGGGGGTTTACGAGCAGTACTTC. Translating gives CASSPGWGVYEQYF. The full variable domain, its missing parts supplied by reference TRBV19 and TRBJ2-7, is DGGITQSPKYLFRKEGQNVTLSCEQNLNHDAMYWYRQDPGQGLRLIYYSQIVNDFQKGDIAEGYSVSREKKESFPLTVTSAQKNPTAFYLCASSPGWGVYEQYFGPGTRLTVT.

This chain joins TRBV2 and TRBJ1-5, with TRBD1 matching over 7 bases. The CDR3 runs 12 residues. The V and J ends lost 8 bases and 5 bases, in that order; junction bases with no gene match: 3. Germline loops: CDR1 SNHLY, CDR2 FYNNEI. The CDR3 bases are TGTGCCAGCCACAGGGGCGATCAGCCCCAGCATTTT. Translating gives CASHRGDQPQHF. The full variable domain, its missing parts supplied by reference TRBV2 and TRBJ1-5, is EPEVTQTPSHQVTQMGQEVILRCVPISNHLYFYWYRQILGQKVEFLVSFYNNEISEKSEIFDDQFSVERPDGSNFTLKIRSTKLEDSAMYFCASHRGDQPQHFGDGTRLSIL.